This T cell receptor beta chain originates from a study of shared clonotypes between healthy human individuals. Study details: Sampling drew on donors who were a couple of women and a few men aged 18 to 49.

This clone showed up just a few times. Its antigen is not known. Over several immunoSEQ plates, each subset's genomic DNA was distributed in even portions. Sequenced by immunoSEQ multiplex PCR; TCRdb stores in-frame clones only, minus some. This sample carries approximately 2,300,000 clones, just under 95% of them seen once, and the ten largest clones take 0.37%. Germline lookup yields CDR1 MNHEY and CDR2 SVGAGI. Trimming cost V 0 bases and J 5 bases; bases outside gene matches: 6. CDR3 length: 16 amino acids. Study-level findings and limits: Generation probabilities of non-shared clonotypes were lower (relative to those shared by all four donors). Only blood was sampled; tissue repertoires likely differ.

The J gene is TRBJ2-7, the V gene TRBV6-5; 11 bases align to TRBD2. The source of this sequence is a man aged 18 to 30 in good health. Some clones in this sample may be carry-over from other donors' samples. The sample taken for sequencing was naive CD4+ T cells from PBMCs. The subset is: CD45RA+ positively selected. CDR3 sequence reads: CASSYSFASGRNEQYF. The CDR3 region has the DNA TGTGCCAGCAGTTACTCATTCGCTAGCGGGAGGAACGAGCAGTACTTC.